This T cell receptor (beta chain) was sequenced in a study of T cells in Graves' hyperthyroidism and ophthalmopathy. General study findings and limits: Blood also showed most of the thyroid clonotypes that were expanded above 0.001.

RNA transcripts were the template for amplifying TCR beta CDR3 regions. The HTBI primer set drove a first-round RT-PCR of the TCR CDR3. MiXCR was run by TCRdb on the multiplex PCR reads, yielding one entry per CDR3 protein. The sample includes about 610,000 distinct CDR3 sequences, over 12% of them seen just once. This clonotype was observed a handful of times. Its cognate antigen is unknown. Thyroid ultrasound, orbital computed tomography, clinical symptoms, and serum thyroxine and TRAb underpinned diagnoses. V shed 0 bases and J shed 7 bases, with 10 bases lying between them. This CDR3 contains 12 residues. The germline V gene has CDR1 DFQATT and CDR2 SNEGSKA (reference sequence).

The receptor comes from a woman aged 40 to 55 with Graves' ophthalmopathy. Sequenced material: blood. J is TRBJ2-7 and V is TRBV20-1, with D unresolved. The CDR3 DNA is TGCAGTGCTAGAGAGGAGACTCAGGAGCAGTACTTC. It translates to CSAREETQEQYF.